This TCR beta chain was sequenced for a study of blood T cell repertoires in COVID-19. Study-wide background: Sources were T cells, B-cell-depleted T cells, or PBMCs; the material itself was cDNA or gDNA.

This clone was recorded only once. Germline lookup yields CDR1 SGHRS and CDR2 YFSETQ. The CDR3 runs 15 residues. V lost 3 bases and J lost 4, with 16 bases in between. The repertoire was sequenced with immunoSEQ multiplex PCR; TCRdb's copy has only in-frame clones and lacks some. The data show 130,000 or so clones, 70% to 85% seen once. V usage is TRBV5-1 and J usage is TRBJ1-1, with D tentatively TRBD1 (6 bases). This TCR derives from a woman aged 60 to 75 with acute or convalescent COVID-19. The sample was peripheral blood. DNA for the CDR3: TGCGCCAGCAGCTCCATAGGTCCCAGGGGCACTGAAGCTTTCTTT. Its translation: CASSSIGPRGTEAFF.